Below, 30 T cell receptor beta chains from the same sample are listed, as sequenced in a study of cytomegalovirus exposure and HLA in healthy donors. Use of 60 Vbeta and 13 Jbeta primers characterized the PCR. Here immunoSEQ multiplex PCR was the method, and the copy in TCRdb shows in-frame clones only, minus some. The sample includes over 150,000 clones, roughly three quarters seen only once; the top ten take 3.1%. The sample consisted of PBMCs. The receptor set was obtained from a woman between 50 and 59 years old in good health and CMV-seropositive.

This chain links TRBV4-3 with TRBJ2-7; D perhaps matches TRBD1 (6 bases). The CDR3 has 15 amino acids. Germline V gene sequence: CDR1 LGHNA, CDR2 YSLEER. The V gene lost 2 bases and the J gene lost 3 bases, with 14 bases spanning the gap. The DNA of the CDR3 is TGCGCCAGCAGCCAATCTAGACAGGCGCACTACGAGCAGTACTTC. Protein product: CASSQSRQAHYEQYF.

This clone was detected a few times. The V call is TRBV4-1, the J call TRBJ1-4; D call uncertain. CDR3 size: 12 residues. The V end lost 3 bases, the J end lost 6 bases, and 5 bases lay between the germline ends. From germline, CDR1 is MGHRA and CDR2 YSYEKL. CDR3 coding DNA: TGCGCCAGCAGCCAGAGGGATGAAAAACTGTTTTTT. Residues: CASSQRDEKLFF.

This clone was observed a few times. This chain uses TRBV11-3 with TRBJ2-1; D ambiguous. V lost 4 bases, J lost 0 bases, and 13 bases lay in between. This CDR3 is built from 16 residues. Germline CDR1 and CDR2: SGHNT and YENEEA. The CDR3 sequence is CASSSNLPSSYNEQFF. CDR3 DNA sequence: TGTGCCAGCAGCTCAAACCTGCCGAGCTCCTACAATGAGCAGTTCTTC.

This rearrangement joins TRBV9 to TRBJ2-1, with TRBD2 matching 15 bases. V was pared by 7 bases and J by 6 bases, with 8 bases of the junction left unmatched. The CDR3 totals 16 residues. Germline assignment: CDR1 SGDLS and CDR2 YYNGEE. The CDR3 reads CASARRTSGGGNEQFF. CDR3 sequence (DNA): TGTGCCAGCGCCCGCCGGACTAGCGGGGGGGGCAATGAGCAGTTCTTC.

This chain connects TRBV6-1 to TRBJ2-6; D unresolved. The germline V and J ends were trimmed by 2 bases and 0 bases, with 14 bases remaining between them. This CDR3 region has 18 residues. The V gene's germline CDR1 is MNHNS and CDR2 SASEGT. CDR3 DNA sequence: TGTGCCAGCAGTGAAACTGGGCAGACGTTCTCTGGGGCCAACGTCCTGACTTTC. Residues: CASSETGQTFSGANVLTF.

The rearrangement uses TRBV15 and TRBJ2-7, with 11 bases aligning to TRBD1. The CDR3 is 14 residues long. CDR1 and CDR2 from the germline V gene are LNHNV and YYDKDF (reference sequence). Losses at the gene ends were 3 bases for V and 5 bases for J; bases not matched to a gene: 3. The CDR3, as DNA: TGTGCCACCAGCAGGGACAGGGGGCTCAACGAGCAGTACTTC. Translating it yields CATSRDRGLNEQYF.

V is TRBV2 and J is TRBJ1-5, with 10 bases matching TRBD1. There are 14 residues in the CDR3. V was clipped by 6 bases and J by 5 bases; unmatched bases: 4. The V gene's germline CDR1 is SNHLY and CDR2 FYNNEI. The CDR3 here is CASRTGGGDQPQHF. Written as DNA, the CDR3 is TGTGCCAGCAGGACAGGGGGCGGCGATCAGCCCCAGCATTTT.

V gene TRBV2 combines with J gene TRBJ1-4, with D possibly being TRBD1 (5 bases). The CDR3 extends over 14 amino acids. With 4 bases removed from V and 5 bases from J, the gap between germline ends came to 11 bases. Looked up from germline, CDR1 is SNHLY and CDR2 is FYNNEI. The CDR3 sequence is CASSGGRVNEKLFF. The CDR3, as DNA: TGTGCCAGCAGTGGTGGCAGGGTGAATGAAAAACTGTTTTTT.

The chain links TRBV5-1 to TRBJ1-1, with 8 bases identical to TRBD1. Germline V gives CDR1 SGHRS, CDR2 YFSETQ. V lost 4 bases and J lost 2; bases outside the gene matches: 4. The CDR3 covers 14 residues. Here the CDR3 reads CASSQQGVNTEAFF. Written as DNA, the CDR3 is TGCGCCAGCAGCCAACAGGGGGTTAACACTGAAGCTTTCTTT.

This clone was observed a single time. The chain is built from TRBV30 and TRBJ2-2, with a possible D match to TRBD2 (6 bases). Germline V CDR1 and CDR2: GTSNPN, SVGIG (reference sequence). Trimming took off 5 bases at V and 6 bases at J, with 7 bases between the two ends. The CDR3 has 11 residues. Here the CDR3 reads CAWGGSGELFF. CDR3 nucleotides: TGTGCCTGGGGGGGGTCCGGGGAGCTGTTTTTT.

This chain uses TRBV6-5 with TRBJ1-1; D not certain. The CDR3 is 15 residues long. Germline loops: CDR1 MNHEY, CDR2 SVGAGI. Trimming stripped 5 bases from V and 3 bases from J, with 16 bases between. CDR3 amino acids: CASSQTADGDTEAFF. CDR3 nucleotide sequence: TGTGCCAGCAGTCAAACAGCGGACGGGGACACTGAAGCTTTCTTT.

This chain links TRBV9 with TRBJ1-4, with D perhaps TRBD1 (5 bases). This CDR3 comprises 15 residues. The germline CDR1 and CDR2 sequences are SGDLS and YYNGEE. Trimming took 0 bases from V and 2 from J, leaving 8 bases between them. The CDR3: CASSVEGTTNEKLFF. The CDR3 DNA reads TGTGCCAGCAGCGTAGAGGGGACTACTAATGAAAAACTGTTTTTT.

The CDR3 region is CASSLSSNREATYGYTF. CDR3 sequence (DNA): TGCGCCAGCAGCTTGTCAAGTAATAGGGAGGCTACCTATGGCTACACCTTC. This rearrangement joins TRBV5-1 to TRBJ1-2; D gene uncertain. The CDR3 extends over 17 amino acids. The germline gives CDR1 SGHRS, CDR2 YFSETQ. V was pared by 1 base and J by 4 bases, with 20 bases between. Variable domain in full (rest from reference TRBV5-1 and TRBJ1-2): KAGVTQTPRYLIKTRGQQVTLSCSPISGHRSVSWYQQTPGQGLQFLFEYFSETQRNKGNFPGRFSGRQFSNSRSEMNVSTLELGDSALYLCASSLSSNREATYGYTFGSGTRLTVV.

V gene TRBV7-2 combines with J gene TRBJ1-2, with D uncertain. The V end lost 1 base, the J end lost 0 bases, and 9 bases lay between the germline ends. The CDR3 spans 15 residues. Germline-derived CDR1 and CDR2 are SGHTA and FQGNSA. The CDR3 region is CASSLVGGSNYGYTF. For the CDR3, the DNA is TGTGCCAGCAGCTTAGTAGGCGGATCTAACTATGGCTACACCTTC.

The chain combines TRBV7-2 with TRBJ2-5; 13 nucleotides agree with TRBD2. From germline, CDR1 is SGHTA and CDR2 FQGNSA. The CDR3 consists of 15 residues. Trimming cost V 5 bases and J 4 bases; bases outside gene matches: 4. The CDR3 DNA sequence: TGTGCCAGCAGCCGGACTAGCGGGGGTAGAGAGACCCAGTACTTC. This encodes CASSRTSGGRETQYF.

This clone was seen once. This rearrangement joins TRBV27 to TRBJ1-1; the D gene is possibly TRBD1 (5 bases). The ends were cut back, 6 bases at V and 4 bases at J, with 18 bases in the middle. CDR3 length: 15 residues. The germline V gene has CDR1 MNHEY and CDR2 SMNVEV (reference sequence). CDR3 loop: CASRRGGNLGTEAFF. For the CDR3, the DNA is TGTGCCAGCAGGCGTGGGGGGAATTTGGGCACTGAAGCTTTCTTT.

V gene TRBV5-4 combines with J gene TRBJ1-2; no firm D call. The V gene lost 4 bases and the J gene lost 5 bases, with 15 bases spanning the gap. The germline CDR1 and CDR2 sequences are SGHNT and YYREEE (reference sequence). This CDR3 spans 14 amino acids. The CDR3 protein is CASSPEGLEYGYTF. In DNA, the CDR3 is TGTGCCAGCAGCCCCGAGGGCTTAGAATATGGCTACACCTTC.

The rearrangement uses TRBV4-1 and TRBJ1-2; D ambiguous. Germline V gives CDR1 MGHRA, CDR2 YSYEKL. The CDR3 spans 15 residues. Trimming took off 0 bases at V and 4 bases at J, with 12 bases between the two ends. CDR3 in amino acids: CASSQDFGGLYGYTF. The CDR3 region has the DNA TGCGCCAGCAGCCAAGATTTCGGAGGGCTCTATGGCTACACCTTC.

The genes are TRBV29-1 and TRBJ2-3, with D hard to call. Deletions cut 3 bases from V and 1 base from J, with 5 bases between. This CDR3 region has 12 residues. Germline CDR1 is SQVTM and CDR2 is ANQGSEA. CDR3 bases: TGCAGCGTTGACGAGGGCACAGATACGCAGTATTTT. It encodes CSVDEGTDTQYF.

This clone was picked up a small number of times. The CDR3 here is CASSQTTRLSNQPQHF. The DNA of the CDR3 is TGTGCCAGCTCCCAAACCACCCGACTTAGCAATCAGCCCCAGCATTTT. This chain connects TRBV18 to TRBJ1-5; D unresolved. The CDR3 runs to 16 residues. The ends were cut back, 6 bases at V and 0 bases at J, with 15 bases in the middle. Germline values: CDR1 KGHSH, CDR2 LQKENI.

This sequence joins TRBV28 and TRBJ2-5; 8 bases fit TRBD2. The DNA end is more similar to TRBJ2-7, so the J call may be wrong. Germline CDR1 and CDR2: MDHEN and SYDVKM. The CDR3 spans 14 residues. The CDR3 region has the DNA TGTGCCAGCAGTTCTCCCGGGACTAGTCGCGAGCAGTACTTC. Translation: CASSSPGTSREQYF.

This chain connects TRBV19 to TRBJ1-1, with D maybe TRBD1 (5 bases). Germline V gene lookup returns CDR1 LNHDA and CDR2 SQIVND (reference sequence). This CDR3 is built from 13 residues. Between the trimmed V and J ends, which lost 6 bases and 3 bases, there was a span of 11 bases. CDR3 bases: TGTGCCAGTAGAACAGGTGATTACACTGAAGCTTTCTTT. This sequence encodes CASRTGDYTEAFF.

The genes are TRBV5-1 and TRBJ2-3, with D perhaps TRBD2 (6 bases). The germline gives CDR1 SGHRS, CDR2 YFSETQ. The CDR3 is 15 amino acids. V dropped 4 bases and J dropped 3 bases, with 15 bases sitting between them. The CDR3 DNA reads TGCGCCAGCAGCCCCGGAGCGGGCGAAACAGATACGCAGTATTTT. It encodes CASSPGAGETDTQYF.

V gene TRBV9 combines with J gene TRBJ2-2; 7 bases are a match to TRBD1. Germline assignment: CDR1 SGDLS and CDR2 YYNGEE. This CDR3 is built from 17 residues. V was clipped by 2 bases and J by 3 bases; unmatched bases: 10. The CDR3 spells CASSVATPGQYTGELFF. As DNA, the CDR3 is TGTGCCAGCAGCGTTGCGACCCCGGGACAGTACACCGGGGAGCTGTTTTTT.

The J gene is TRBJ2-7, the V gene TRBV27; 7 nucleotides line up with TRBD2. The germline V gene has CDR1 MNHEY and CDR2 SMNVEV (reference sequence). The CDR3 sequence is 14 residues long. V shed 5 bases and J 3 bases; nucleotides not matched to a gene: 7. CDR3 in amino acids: CASSMWGGVYEQYF. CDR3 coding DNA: TGTGCCAGCAGTATGTGGGGGGGGGTCTACGAGCAGTACTTC.

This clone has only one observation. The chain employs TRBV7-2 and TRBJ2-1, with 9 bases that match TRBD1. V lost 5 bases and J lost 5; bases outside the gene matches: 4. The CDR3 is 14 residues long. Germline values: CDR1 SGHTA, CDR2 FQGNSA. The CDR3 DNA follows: TGTGCCAGCAGCCCTCGGACAGGGGACAATGAGCAGTTCTTC. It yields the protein CASSPRTGDNEQFF.

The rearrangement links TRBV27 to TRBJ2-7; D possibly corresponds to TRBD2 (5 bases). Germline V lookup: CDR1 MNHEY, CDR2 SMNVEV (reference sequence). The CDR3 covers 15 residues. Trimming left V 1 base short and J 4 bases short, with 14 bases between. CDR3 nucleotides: TGTGCCAGCAGTTTATTTCGGGGAGTCAGTTACGAGCAGTACTTC. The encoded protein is CASSLFRGVSYEQYF.

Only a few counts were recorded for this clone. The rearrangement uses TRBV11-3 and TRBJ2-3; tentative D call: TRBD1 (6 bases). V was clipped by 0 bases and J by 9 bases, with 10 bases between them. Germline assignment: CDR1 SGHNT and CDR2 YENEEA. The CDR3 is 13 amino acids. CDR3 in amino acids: CASSLETGGTQYF. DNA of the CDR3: TGTGCCAGCAGCTTAGAGACAGGTGGCACGCAGTATTTT.

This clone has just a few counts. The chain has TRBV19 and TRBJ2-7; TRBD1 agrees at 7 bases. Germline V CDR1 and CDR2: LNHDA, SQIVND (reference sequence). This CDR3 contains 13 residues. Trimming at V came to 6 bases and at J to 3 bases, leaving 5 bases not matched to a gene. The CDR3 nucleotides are TGTGCCAGTAGCGACAGGGCGGGCTACGAGCAGTACTTC. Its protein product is CASSDRAGYEQYF.

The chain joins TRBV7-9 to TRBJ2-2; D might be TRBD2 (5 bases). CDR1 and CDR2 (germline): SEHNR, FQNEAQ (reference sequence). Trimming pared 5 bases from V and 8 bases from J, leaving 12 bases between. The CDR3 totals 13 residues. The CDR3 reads CASSRTLAGELFF. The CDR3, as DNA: TGTGCCAGCAGCCGGACGCTAGCAGGGGAGCTGTTTTTT.